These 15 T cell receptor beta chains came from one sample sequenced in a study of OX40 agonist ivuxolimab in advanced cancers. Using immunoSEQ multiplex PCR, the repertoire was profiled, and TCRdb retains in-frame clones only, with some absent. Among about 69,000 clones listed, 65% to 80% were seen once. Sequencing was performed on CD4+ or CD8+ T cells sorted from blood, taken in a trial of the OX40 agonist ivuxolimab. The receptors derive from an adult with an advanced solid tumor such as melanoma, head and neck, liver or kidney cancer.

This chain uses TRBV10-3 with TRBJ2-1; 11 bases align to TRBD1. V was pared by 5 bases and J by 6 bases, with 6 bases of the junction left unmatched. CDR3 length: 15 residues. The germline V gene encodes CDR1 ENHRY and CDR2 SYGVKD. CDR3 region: CAISFGQGASNEQFF. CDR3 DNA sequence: TGTGCCATCAGTTTCGGACAGGGGGCGAGCAATGAGCAGTTCTTC.

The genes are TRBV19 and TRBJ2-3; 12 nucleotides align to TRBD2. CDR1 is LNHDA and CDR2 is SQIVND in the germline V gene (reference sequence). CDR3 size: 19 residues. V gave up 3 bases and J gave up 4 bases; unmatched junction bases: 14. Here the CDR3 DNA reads TGTGCCAGTAGTATTAGACACGGCCCTAGCGGGGGGGCTGCAGATACGCAGTATTTT. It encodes CASSIRHGPSGGAADTQYF.

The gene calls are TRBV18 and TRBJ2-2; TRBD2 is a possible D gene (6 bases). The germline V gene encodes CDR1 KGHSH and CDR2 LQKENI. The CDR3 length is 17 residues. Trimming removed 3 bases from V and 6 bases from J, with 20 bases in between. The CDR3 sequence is CASSPRSRLDRPGELFF. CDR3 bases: TGTGCCAGCTCACCGAGATCCCGACTAGATCGTCCCGGGGAGCTGTTTTTT.

CDR3 region: CASSGGSYEQYF. As DNA, the CDR3 is TGTGCCAGCTCAGGGGGCTCCTACGAGCAGTACTTC. The genes are TRBV18 and TRBJ2-5; D assignment may be TRBD1 or TRBD2 (5 bases each). TRBJ2-7 explains the end of the DNA better; the J call may be wrong. Germline V gene data show CDR1 as KGHSH and CDR2 as LQKENI. CDR3 size: 12 residues.

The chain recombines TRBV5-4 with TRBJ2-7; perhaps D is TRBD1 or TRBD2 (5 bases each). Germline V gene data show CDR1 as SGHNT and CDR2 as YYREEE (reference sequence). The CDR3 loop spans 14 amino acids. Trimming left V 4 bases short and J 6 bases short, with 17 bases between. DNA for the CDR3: TGTGCCAGCAGCAAACGGGACGGCCACCGCGAGCAGTACTTC. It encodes CASSKRDGHREQYF.

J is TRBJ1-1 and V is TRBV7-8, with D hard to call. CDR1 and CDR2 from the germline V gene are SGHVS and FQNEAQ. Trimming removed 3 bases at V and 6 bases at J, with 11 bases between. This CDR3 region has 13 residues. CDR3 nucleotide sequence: TGTGCCAGCAGCTTCCCGGCCGGGGCTGAAGCTTTCTTT. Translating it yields CASSFPAGAEAFF. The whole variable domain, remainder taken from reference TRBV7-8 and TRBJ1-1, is GAGVSQSPRYKVAKRGQDVALRCDPISGHVSLFWYQQALGQGPEFLTYFQNEAQLDKSGLPSDRFFAERPEGSVSTLKIQRTQQEDSAVYLCASSFPAGAEAFFGQGTRLTVV.

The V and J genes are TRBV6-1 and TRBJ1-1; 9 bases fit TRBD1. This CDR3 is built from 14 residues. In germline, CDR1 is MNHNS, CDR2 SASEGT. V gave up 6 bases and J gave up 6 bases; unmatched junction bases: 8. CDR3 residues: CASRNRDRAPEAFF. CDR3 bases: TGTGCCAGCAGGAACCGGGACAGGGCCCCTGAAGCTTTCTTT.

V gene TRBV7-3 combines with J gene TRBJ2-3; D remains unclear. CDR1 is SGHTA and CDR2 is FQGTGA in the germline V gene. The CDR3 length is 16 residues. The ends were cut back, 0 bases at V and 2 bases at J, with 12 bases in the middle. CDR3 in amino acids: CASSLTSRPSTDTQYF. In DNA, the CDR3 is TGTGCCAGCAGCTTAACTAGCAGACCCTCCACAGATACGCAGTATTTT.

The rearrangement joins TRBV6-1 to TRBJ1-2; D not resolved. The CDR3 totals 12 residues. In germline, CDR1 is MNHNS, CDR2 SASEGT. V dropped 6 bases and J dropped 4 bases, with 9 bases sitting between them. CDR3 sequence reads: CASRPSIYGYTF. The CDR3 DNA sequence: TGTGCCAGCAGACCATCTATCTATGGCTACACCTTC.

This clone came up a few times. As DNA, the CDR3 is TGTGCCAGTAGTATAGGCCTATCGGAAAAACTGTTTTTT. Its protein product is CASSIGLSEKLFF. V gene TRBV19 combines with J gene TRBJ1-4; D gene uncertain. V lost 1 base and J lost 8, with 8 bases in between. Looked up from germline, CDR1 is LNHDA and CDR2 is SQIVND (reference sequence). CDR3 length: 13 amino acids.

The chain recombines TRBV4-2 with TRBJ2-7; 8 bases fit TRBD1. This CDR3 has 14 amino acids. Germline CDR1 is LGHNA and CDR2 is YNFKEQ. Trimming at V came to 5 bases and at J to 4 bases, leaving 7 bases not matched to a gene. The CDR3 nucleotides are TGTGCCAGCAGCACCCGACAGGGGAGATACGAGCAGTACTTC. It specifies CASSTRQGRYEQYF.

The CDR3 sequence is CASSPRTVNTGELFF. The CDR3, as DNA: TGTGCCAGCTCACCAAGGACGGTGAACACCGGGGAGCTGTTTTTT. The V call is TRBV18, the J call TRBJ2-2; D gene uncertain. This CDR3 is built from 15 residues. CDR1 and CDR2 from the germline V gene are KGHSH and LQKENI. The V gene lost 2 bases and the J gene lost 1 base, with 8 bases spanning the gap.

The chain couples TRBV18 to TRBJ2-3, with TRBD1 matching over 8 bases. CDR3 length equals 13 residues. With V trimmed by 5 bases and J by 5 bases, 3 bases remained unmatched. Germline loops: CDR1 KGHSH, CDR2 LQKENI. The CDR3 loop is CASSFTGGDTQYF. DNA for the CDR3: TGTGCCAGCTCATTTACAGGGGGAGATACGCAGTATTTT.

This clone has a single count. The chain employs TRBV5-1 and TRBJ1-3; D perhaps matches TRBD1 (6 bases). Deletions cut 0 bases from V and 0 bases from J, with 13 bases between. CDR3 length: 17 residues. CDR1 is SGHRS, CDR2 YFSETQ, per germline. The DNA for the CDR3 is TGCGCCAGCAGCTTGGTTGGGGGCCGCCTCTCTGGAAACACCATATATTTT. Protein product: CASSLVGGRLSGNTIYF. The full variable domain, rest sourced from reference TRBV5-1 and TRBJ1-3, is KAGVTQTPRYLIKTRGQQVTLSCSPISGHRSVSWYQQTPGQGLQFLFEYFSETQRNKGNFPGRFSGRQFSNSRSEMNVSTLELGDSALYLCASSLVGGRLSGNTIYFGEGSWLTVV.

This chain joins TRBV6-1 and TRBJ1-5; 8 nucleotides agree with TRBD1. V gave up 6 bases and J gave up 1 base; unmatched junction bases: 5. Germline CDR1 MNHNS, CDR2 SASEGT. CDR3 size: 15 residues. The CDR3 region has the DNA TGTGCCAGCAGAGAGGACAGGGTGAGCAATCAGCCCCAGCATTTT. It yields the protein CASREDRVSNQPQHF.